A selection of T cell receptor beta chains follows, all from one sample in a study of blood T cell repertoires in COVID-19. The method was immunoSEQ multiplex PCR; TCRdb's version includes in-frame clones alone and lacks a portion of them. The sample yields 360,000 or so clones, more than 70% seen once. Sequenced: PBMCs or T cells enriched from blood (not recorded which). The receptors come from a woman aged 25-40 years who had been exposed to COVID-19. The CDR3 runs from the conserved cysteine through the conserved F or W.

v_call | cdr3_aa
TRBV5-5 | CASSLGAGTATYGYTF
TRBV7-7 | CASSPIGTGLFGYGYTF
TRBV30 | CAWSPKTGHRGIPTF
TRBV19 | CASSIIQGTGELFF
TRBV5-4 | CASSSGRQGGNTGELFF
TRBV15 | CATSRARTNTNTGELFF
TRBV28 | CASTPGGQNTDTQYF
TRBV7-3 | CASSLAAGGLNEQFF
TRBV18 | CASSPLFAGELFF
TRBV11-2 | CASSFGEDTEAFF
TRBV28 | CASSGPGTGIHNEQFF
TRBV28 | CASSLGLAGYNEQFF
TRBV5-6 | CASSPGGLNGYTF
TRBV16 | CASSLSPSGTYEQYF
TRBV27 | CASSLGVSGANVLTF
TRBV4-2 | CASSQGDRGRETQYF
TRBV6-5 | CASSKRGTANTEAFF
TRBV9 | CASSDTTGYEQYF
TRBV27 | CASTLRATTDRPLAKNIQYF
TRBV15 | CATSRGAGPGLAESYEQYF
TRBV6-5 | CASSSRLGYYEQYF
TRBV15 | CATSRDVRSGLPTLKAKNIQYF
TRBV11-1 | CASSWTGHPSNEQFF
TRBV18 | CASSRNTGSDEQYF
TRBV5-4 | CASSSQGQGMNTEAFF
TRBV3-1/TRBV3-2 | CASSQERERRTDTQYF
TRBV9 | CASSVSVTSGAVNTEAFF
TRBV12-3/TRBV12-4 | CASKKGLGYGYTF
TRBV18 | CASSPRTGGNTIYF
TRBV2 | CASSGGTSGSQGTGELFF
TRBV28 | CASTMDGGNNQPQHF
TRBV19 | CASRSRSGSTDTQYF
TRBV9 | CASSVDPRENEQFF
TRBV10-3 | CATLTSGGYNEQFF
TRBV28 | CASTGYTEAFF
TRBV5-1 | CASSWSGTDNTGELFF
TRBV11-2 | CASSYSVSSYEQYF
TRBV19 | CASSPAGPTGELFF
TRBV27 | CASSLESGQGIPGELFF
TRBV18 | CASSPPSGFTGELFF
TRBV5-1 | CASSLLWQNTEAFF
TRBV9 | CASSVALAASSGANVLTF
TRBV9 | CASSVVGGRSNEQFF
TRBV11-3 | CASSPEGDYGYTF
TRBV11-3 | CASSPSLTRAEQFF
TRBV12-3/TRBV12-4 | CASSLTGDQPQHF
TRBV11-3 | CASSGQSVTDTQYF
TRBV10-1 | CASSETPYNEQFF
TRBV5-1 | CASSLAQYEGLGRTDTQYF
TRBV6-1 | CASSEDGTSGAASQYF
TRBV19 | CASSLLGQGQETQYF
TRBV5-1 | CASSFVLAGGGTQETQYF
TRBV5-1 | CASSSEPTGGSDTQYF
TRBV19 | CASRNPGIAGELFF